These T cell receptor beta chains were read from a single sample in a study of shared clonotypes between healthy human individuals. Assay: immunoSEQ multiplex PCR; the TCRdb copy retains only in-frame clones and omits some. The sample shows over 850,000 clones, approximately 80% of them seen only once. The specimen was memory CD4+ T cells from PBMCs. Receptors were obtained from a man aged 18-30 years in good health. Some clones in this sample may be carry-over from other donors' samples. Both conserved end residues are part of each CDR3. The order of the fields is J gene, clone size, V gene, D gene, CDR3 DNA, CDR3 protein. D genes are given only for firm matches. Expanded clones get a size class; other rows say once, few or many, or leave the size out.

TRBJ1-3 | many | TRBV4-1 | NA | TGCGCCAGCAGCCCCGCGGAGTCAGGATCCACCATATATTTT | CASSPAESGSTIYF
TRBJ2-2 | NA | TRBV5-8 | NA | TGTGCCAGCAGCCGGATTACAATTCAAAACACCGGGGAGCTGTTTTTT | CASSRITIQNTGELFF
TRBJ1-1 | few | TRBV7-9 | NA | TGTGCCAGCAGCACCTACCGGGGGCGGGGGAACACTGAAGCTTTCTTT | CASSTYRGRGNTEAFF
TRBJ2-3 | NA | TRBV28 | NA | TGTGCCAGCAGTTCCCGGAGGAACACGCAGTATTTT | CASSSRRNTQYF
TRBJ2-1 | NA | TRBV7-9 | TRBD2 | TGTGCCAGCAGTCAGACTAGCGGGAGGACCTACAATGAGCAGTTCTTC | CASSQTSGRTYNEQFF
TRBJ1-1 | few | TRBV10-3 | TRBD1 | TGTGCCATCAGTTGGGACAGAACTGAAGCTTTCTTT | CAISWDRTEAFF
TRBJ2-1 | NA | TRBV10-3 | TRBD2 | TGTGCCATCAGTGATTTAGCGGGGGGAAGATGGGAGCAGTTCTTC | CAISDLAGGRWEQFF
TRBJ2-7 | few | TRBV6-1 | TRBD1 | TGTGCCAGCAGTGAGTTTGGGACAGCATACTACGAGCAGTACTTC | CASSEFGTAYYEQYF
TRBJ1-4 | once | TRBV6-5 | NA | TGTGCCAGCAGTTACGGCAGGGTGGGTGAAAAACTGTTTTTT | CASSYGRVGEKLFF
TRBJ2-5 | NA | TRBV10-3 | NA | TGTGCCACCTCTGAGAGGGAGACCCAGTACTTC | CATSERETQYF
TRBJ2-7 | NA | TRBV27 | TRBD1 | TGTGCCAGCACCCCACGGGACAGGGGTTCGCGGGTGCTCTTATTCTCCTACGAGCAGTACTTC | CASTPRDRGSRVLLFSYEQYF
TRBJ2-7 | NA | TRBV2 | NA | TGTGCCAGCAGCGAATCTACAGGGACCTACGAGCAGTACTTC | CASSESTGTYEQYF
TRBJ1-2 | NA | TRBV5-6 | NA | TGTGCCAGCAGCTTGGGCGGATTGGAGCGGGTATATGGCTACACCTTC | CASSLGGLERVYGYTF
TRBJ2-1 | NA | TRBV5-4 | NA | TGTGCCAGCAGCGAAAACCGGGACTCTACCTACAATGAGCAGTTCTTC | CASSENRDSTYNEQFF
TRBJ2-5 | NA | TRBV5-1 | NA | TGCGCCAGCAGCTTGGGCTCCCGGGGAACTTGGGAGACCCAGTACTTC | CASSLGSRGTWETQYF
TRBJ2-7 | NA | TRBV28 | TRBD1 | TGTGCCAGCAGTTCCGCCGAGACAGGGTTCTACGAGCAGTACTTC | CASSSAETGFYEQYF
TRBJ2-1 | NA | TRBV6-1 | NA | TGTGCCAGCAGTGAAGCTCCCCGGGGGAGTGGCAATGAGCAGTTCTTC | CASSEAPRGSGNEQFF